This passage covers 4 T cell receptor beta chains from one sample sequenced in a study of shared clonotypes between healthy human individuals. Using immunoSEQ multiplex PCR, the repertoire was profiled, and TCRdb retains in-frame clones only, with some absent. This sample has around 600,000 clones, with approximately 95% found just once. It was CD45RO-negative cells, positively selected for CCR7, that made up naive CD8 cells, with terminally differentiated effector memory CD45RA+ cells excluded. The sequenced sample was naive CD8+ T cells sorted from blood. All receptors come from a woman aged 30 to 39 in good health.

The CDR3: CASSDGGLGNTIYF. The CDR3, as DNA: TGTGCCAGCAGTGACGGGGGGTTAGGTAACACCATATATTTT. V usage is TRBV2 and J usage is TRBJ1-3; a possible D gene is TRBD1 (5 bases). The CDR3 is 14 residues long. From germline, CDR1 is SNHLY and CDR2 FYNNEI. The V end was cut by 3 bases, the J end by 7 bases, with 13 bases between.

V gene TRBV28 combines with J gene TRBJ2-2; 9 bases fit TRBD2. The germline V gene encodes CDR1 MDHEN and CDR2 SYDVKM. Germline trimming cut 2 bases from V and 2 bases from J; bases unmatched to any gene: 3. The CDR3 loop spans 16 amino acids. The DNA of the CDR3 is TGTGCCAGCAGTTTAAGGCTAGCGGGAAACACCGGGGAGCTGTTTTTT. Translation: CASSLRLAGNTGELFF.

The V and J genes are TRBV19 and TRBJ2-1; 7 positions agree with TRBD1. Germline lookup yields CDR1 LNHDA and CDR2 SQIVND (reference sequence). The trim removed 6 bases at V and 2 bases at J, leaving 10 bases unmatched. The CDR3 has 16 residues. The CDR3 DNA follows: TGTGCCAGTAGCCCCACTCCGGGACAGACCTACAATGAGCAGTTCTTC. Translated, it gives CASSPTPGQTYNEQFF.

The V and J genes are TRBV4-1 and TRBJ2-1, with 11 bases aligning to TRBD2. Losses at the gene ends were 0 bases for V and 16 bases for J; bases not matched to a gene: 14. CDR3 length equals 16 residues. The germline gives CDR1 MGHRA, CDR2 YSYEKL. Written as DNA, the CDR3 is TGCGCCAGCAGCCAAGAAGAGGCGACTAGCGGGACCCCGAAATTCTTC. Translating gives CASSQEEATSGTPKFF.